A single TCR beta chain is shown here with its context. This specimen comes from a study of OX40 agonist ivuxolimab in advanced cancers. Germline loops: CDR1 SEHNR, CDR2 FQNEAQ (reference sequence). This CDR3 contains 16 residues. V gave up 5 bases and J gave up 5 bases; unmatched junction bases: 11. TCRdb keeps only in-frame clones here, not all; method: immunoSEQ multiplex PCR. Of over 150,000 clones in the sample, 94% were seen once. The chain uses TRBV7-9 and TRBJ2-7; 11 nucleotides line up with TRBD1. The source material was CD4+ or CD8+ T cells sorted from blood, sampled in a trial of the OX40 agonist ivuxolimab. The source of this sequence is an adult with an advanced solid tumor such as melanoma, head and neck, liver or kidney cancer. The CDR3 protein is CASSRYTGTGGHEQYF. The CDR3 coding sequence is TGTGCCAGCAGCCGTTACACCGGGACAGGGGGGCACGAGCAGTACTTC. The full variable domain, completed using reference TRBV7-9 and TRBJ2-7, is DTGVSQNPRHKITKRGQNVTFRCDPISEHNRLYWYRQTLGQGPEFLTYFQNEAQLEKSRLLSDRFSAERPKGSFSTLEIQRTEQGDSAMYLCASSRYTGTGGHEQYFGPGTRLTVT.